This is a list of T cell receptor beta chains from one sample in a study of control samples from healthy donors and cancer patients. TCRdb's copy holds only in-frame clones and misses some; the assay was immunoSEQ multiplex PCR. The repertoire holds fewer than 200,000 clones, with around 88% as singletons. Sequencing was carried out using blood. These receptor sequences come from a woman in her 30s in good health. The conserved cysteine and the conserved F or W are not part of the CDR3 here. Each record gives: V gene, J gene, CDR3 protein.

>TRBV9|TRBJ2-2
ASSDGGGGELF
>TRBV6-5|TRBJ1-5
ASSYSGQSNQPQH
>TRBV2|TRBJ1-1
ASSGRRNTEAF
>TRBV5-1|TRBJ2-3
ASSDLGQGLSDTQY
>TRBV2|TRBJ1-2
ASSDQRNYGYT
>TRBV5-4|TRBJ2-1
ASSLKGASTNEQF
>TRBV12-3/TRBV12-4|TRBJ2-1
ASGWTSGNEQF
>TRBV29-1|TRBJ1-1
SVGQGATEAF
>TRBV24-1|TRBJ1-1
ATSGPGARTEAF
>TRBV19|TRBJ1-5
ATKTGSLPQH
>TRBV18|TRBJ2-7
ASSPPGGVGYEQY
>TRBV3-1/TRBV3-2|TRBJ2-2
ASSHGTDLSTGELF
>TRBV30|TRBJ1-5
AWSVLQGDQPQH
>TRBV30|TRBJ2-1
AWGSVNEQF
>TRBV10-3|TRBJ2-3
ATLRLAGSTDTQY
>TRBV11-3|TRBJ2-7
ASSLSGAAEQY
>TRBV30|TRBJ1-1
ACETGNTEAF
>TRBV4-1|TRBJ2-7
ASSQRDTGYEQY
>TRBV3-1/TRBV3-2|TRBJ1-5
ASSQTGGGQPQH
>TRBV27|TRBJ1-1
ASRTIGGEAF
>TRBV11-3|TRBJ1-1
ASSLGSQGVAF
>TRBV28|TRBJ1-1
ASSELGRNTEAF
>TRBV19|TRBJ1-2
ASSMVREDIGYT
>TRBV6-6|TRBJ2-3
ASSSQGGKSTDTQY
>TRBV5-1|TRBJ1-3
ATHRRDSGNTIY
>TRBV3-1/TRBV3-2|TRBJ2-2
ASSLVSGQMGYTGELF
>TRBV9|TRBJ2-5
ASSVAGSTIGETQY
>TRBV7-9|TRBJ2-3
ASSLDRGESTDTQY
>TRBV6-2/TRBV6-3|TRBJ1-2
ASSFAGGSYGYT
>TRBV4-1|TRBJ2-5
ASSPGGVGETQY
>TRBV5-4|TRBJ2-5
ASRDWTSATQETQY
>TRBV9|TRBJ1-4
ASSVDGGAGEKLF
>TRBV5-6|TRBJ2-2
ASTMGQVDTGELF
>TRBV7-9|TRBJ1-1
ASSLEGAHTEAF
>TRBV2|TRBJ2-7
ADGTSGRSEQY
>TRBV19|TRBJ1-1
ASSVTGTEAF
>TRBV11-3|TRBJ2-2
ASRGRDSGELF
>TRBV12-3/TRBV12-4|TRBJ1-2
ASSRSGQTP
>TRBV6-6|TRBJ2-3
ASSYTPSGSVNTQY
>TRBV6-5|TRBJ1-6
ASSLGRGVNSPLH
>TRBV4-1|TRBJ2-2
ASSQRLRGELF
>TRBV27|TRBJ2-1
ASSLFTSTGSYNEQF
>TRBV12-3/TRBV12-4|TRBJ2-1
ASSLGAVEQF
>TRBV4-1|TRBJ2-3
ASSQTGVSTDTQY
>TRBV3-1/TRBV3-2|TRBJ2-1
ASSPSPLNEQF